The rows below give T cell receptor beta chains drawn from one sample of a study of regulatory and conventional T cells in breast cancer. MiXCR, run by TCRdb on the PCR reads, gives a single entry per CDR3 protein. The table shows fewer than 20,000 distinct CDR3 sequences, with approximately 32% occurring only once. The sample comprised conventional T cells from blood. All receptors derive from a female donor in good health. CDR3s include the opening cysteine and the closing phenylalanine or tryptophan. A D gene is named only where the DNA matches it firmly. Clone size appears in some rows only: once, few, many, or a class for an expanded clone.

V gene	D gene	J gene	clone size	CDR3 protein	CDR3 DNA
TRBV6-2/TRBV6-3	TRBD1	TRBJ1-1	medium-sized	CASSPQGTGFTEAFF	TGTGCCAGCAGTCCGCAGGGGACAGGGTTCACTGAAGCTTTCTTT
TRBV7-9	TRBD2	TRBJ2-1	few	CASSLGAARTSGYNEQFF	TGTGCCAGCAGCTTAGGCGCCGCTAGGACTAGCGGTTACAATGAGCAGTTCTTC
TRBV2	-	TRBJ1-1	few	CASRDKMNTEAFF	TGTGCCAGCAGGGACAAGATGAACACTGAAGCTTTCTTT
TRBV20-1	TRBD1	TRBJ2-3	-	CSASGRQGASTDTQYF	TGCAGTGCTAGTGGGCGACAGGGGGCTAGCACAGATACGCAGTATTTT
TRBV7-8	-	TRBJ2-1	-	CASSIVPKGGLRGNEQFF	TGTGCCAGCAGCATAGTGCCCAAGGGGGGCCTCAGGGGCAATGAGCAGTTCTTC
TRBV11-1	-	TRBJ1-2	-	CASSLEGRTYGYTF	TGTGCCAGCAGCTTAGAGGGTCGGACTTATGGCTACACCTTC
TRBV4-1	-	TRBJ2-7	-	CASSQRDTATYEQYF	TGCGCCAGCAGCCAACGGGACACCGCTACCTACGAGCAGTACTTC
TRBV18	TRBD1	TRBJ1-2	few	CASSLGQTNAYTF	TGTGCCAGCTCATTGGGACAGACAAACGCCTACACCTTC
TRBV28	-	TRBJ1-3	-	CASMPTVSSGNTIYF	TGTGCCAGCATGCCAACTGTAAGCTCTGGAAACACCATATATTTT
TRBV5-1	TRBD2	TRBJ2-3	many	CASSLVGLAGGDTQYF	TGCGCCAGCAGCTTGGTTGGACTAGCGGGGGGAGATACGCAGTATTTT
TRBV2	TRBD2	TRBJ2-1	-	CASSEKKRESYEQFF	TGTGCCAGCAGTGAAAAAAAGCGGGAGTCCTATGAGCAGTTCTTC
TRBV7-2	TRBD2	TRBJ2-3	-	CASSLAGGAQYF	TGTGCCAGCAGCCTAGCGGGGGGGGCGCAGTATTTT
TRBV6-5	TRBD1	TRBJ2-7	-	CASSYSDRSYEQYF	TGTGCCAGCAGTTACTCGGACAGGTCCTACGAGCAGTACTTC
TRBV20-1	TRBD2	TRBJ2-2	many	CSAPTSGNTGELFF	TGCAGTGCGCCGACTAGCGGGAACACCGGGGAGCTGTTTTTT
TRBV7-9	-	TRBJ2-7	-	CASSLSAAGRSYEQYF	TGTGCCAGCAGCTTATCGGCAGCGGGCCGCTCCTACGAGCAGTACTTC
TRBV7-2	TRBD2	TRBJ2-3	few	CASSLAGSGRTDTQYF	TGTGCCAGCAGCTTAGCGGGGAGCGGGAGGACAGATACGCAGTATTTT
TRBV7-2	-	TRBJ2-4	-	CASSLGPTGPRQAKNIQYF	TGTGCCAGCAGCTTAGGACCGACAGGTCCCCGTCAGGCCAAAAACATTCAGTACTTC
TRBV28	-	TRBJ1-2	few	CASSLSDYGYTF	TGTGCCAGCAGTTTATCCGACTATGGCTACACCTTC
TRBV7-2	TRBD1	TRBJ1-1	-	CAGSLPYRGTEAFF	TGTGCCGGCAGCTTACCTTACAGGGGTACTGAAGCTTTCTTT
TRBV7-2	-	TRBJ2-2	-	CASTGTLASGELFF	TGTGCCAGCACCGGGACACTCGCCTCCGGGGAGCTGTTTTTT
TRBV29-1	-	TRBJ2-7	few	CSVGQGQTYEQYF	TGCAGCGTCGGGCAGGGGCAGACCTACGAGCAGTACTTC
TRBV7-2	-	TRBJ1-3	-	CASSYSPGSGNTIYF	TGTGCCAGCAGCTACTCCCCTGGCTCTGGAAACACCATATATTTT
TRBV7-9	TRBD2	TRBJ2-5	few	CASSFPGLAETQYF	TGTGCCAGCAGCTTCCCGGGACTAGCCGAGACCCAGTACTTC
TRBV6-2/TRBV6-3	TRBD1	TRBJ2-2	-	CASSPRQGRAGELFF	TGTGCCAGCAGCCCTAGACAGGGTCGGGCCGGGGAGCTGTTTTTT
TRBV12-3/TRBV12-4	-	TRBJ1-2	medium-sized	CASRSTADYGYTF	TGTGCCAGCAGGTCGACAGCCGACTATGGCTACACCTTC
TRBV11-2	-	TRBJ1-5	few	CASSLESLATQHF	TGTGCCAGCAGCTTAGAGTCCTTGGCGACTCAGCATTTT
TRBV6-5	TRBD1	TRBJ1-1	-	CASRESGGDEAFF	TGTGCCAGCAGGGAATCAGGGGGGGATGAAGCTTTCTTT
TRBV7-2	TRBD2	TRBJ2-5	few	CASSLAYSGETQYF	TGTGCCAGCAGCTTAGCGTATAGCGGGGAGACCCAGTACTTC
TRBV5-1	TRBD2	TRBJ2-1	medium-sized	CASSFQSGGIDNEQFF	TGCGCCAGCAGCTTTCAAAGCGGGGGCATAGACAATGAGCAGTTCTTC
TRBV6-2/TRBV6-3	-	TRBJ1-5	-	CASRIVRNQPQHF	TGTGCCAGCAGAATTGTTAGGAATCAGCCCCAGCATTTT
TRBV28	TRBD1	TRBJ2-2	few	CASSLQGARITGELFF	TGTGCCAGCAGTTTACAGGGGGCAAGGATTACCGGGGAGCTGTTTTTT